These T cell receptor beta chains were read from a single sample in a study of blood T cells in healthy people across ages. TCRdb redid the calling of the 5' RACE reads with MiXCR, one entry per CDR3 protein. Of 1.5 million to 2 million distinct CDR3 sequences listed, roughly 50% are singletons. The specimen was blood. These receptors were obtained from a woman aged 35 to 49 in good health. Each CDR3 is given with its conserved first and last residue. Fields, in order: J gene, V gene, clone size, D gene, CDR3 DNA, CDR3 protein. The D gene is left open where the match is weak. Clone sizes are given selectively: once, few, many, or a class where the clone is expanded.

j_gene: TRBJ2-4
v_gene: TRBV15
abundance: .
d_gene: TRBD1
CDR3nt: TGTGCCACCACCCTGGGACAGGGGGCCAAAAACATTCAGTACTTC
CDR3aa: CATTLGQGAKNIQYF

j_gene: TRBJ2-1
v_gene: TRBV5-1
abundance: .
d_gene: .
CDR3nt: TGCGCCAGCAGCTTGGGGGCGCACAATGAGCAGTTCTTC
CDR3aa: CASSLGAHNEQFF

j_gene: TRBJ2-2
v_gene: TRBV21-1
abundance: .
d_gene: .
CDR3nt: TGTGCCAGCATCTCTTCCGAGCGGCGACAGTGGGGCACCGGGGAGCTGTTTTTT
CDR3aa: CASISSERRQWGTGELFF

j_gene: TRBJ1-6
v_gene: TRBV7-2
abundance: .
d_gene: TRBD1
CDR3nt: TGTGCCAGCAGCTTAGTTGGCAGGGGGGATTCACCCCTCCACTTT
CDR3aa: CASSLVGRGDSPLHF

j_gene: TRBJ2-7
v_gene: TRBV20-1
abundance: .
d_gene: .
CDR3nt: TGCAGTGCTCCTAGCTCCTACGAGCAGTACTTC
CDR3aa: CSAPSSYEQYF

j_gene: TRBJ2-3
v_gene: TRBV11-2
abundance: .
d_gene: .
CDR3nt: TGTACCAGCAGCTTAGGGCCTTGGGGCCCAGATACGCAGTATTTT
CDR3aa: CTSSLGPWGPDTQYF

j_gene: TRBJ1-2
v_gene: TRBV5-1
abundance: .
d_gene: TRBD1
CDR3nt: TGCGCCAGCAGCTTCCGGGACAGGAGTAACTATGGCTACACCTTC
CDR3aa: CASSFRDRSNYGYTF

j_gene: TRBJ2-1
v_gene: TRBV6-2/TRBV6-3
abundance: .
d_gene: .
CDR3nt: TGTGCCAGCAAGAGAAGGGTCACTTACAATGAGCAGTTCTTC
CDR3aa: CASKRRVTYNEQFF

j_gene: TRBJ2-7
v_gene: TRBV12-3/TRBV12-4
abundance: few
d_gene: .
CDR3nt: TGTGCCAGCAGTTTAGGACAGGTAGGAGGCCTCTACGAGCAGTACTTC
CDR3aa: CASSLGQVGGLYEQYF

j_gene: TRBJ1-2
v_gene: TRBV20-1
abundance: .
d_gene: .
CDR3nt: TGCAGTACTAGAACGGGGAACTATGGCTACACCTTC
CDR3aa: CSTRTGNYGYTF

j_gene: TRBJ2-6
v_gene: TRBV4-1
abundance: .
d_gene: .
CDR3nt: TGCGCCAGCAGCCAAGAATCATCAGGCGCTGGGGCCAACGTCCTGACTTTC
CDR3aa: CASSQESSGAGANVLTF

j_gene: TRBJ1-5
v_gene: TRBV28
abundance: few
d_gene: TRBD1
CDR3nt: TGTGCCAGCAGGGACAGGGGGCTTCAGCCCCAGCATTTT
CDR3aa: CASRDRGLQPQHF

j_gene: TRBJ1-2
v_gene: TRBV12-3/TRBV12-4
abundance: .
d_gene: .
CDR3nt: TGTGCCAGCAGTCCAGACAAGTCTATTTTCTATGGCTACACCTTC
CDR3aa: CASSPDKSIFYGYTF

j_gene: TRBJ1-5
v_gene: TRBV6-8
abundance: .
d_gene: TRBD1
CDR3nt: TGTGCTATCGGAGGGGGCATTCAGCCCCAGCATTTT
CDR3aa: CAIGGGIQPQHF

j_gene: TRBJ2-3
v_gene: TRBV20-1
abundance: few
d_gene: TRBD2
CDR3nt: TGCAGTGCTAAGCGGGGGGATAGGAGCCTCACAGATACGCAGTATTTT
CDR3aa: CSAKRGDRSLTDTQYF

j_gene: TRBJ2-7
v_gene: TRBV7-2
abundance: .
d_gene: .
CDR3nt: TGTGCCAGCAGCTCGCCGGAGGGAAACGAGCAGTACTTC
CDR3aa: CASSSPEGNEQYF

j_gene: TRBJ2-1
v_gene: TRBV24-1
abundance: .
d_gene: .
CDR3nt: TGTGCCACCTGGGGGGGCGCTGAGCAGTTCTTC
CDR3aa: CATWGGAEQFF

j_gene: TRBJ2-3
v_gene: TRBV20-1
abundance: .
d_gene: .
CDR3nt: TGCAGTGCCAGCCTTGGCGGGGTAGATACGCTGTATTTT
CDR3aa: CSASLGGVDTLYF

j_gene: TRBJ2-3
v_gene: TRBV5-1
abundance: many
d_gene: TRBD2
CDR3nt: TGCGCCAGCAGCGTGACTAGCGGGGGGACCACAGATACGCAGTATTTT
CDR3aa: CASSVTSGGTTDTQYF

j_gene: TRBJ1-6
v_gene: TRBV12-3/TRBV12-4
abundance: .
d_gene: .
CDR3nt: TGTGCCAGCAGTCCACGTGAGGGGTCGGATTCACCCCTCCACTTT
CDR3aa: CASSPREGSDSPLHF

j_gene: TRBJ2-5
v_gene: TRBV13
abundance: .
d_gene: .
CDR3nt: TGTGCCAGCAGCTTTGGCCGACTGTTGGGGGAGACCCAGTACTTC
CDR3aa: CASSFGRLLGETQYF

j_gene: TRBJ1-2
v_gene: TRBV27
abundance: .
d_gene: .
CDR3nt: TGTGCCAGCAGTTCTGACGTGAACTATGGCTGCACCTTC
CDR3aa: CASSSDVNYGCTF

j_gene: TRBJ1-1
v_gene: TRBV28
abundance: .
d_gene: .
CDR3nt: TGTGCCAGCACCCTGCTGAGGGAGACCACTGAAGCTTTCTTT
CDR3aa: CASTLLRETTEAFF

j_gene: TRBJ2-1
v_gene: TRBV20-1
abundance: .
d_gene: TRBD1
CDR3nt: TGCAGTGCTCGGACAGGGGAGGTTTTAAGCTCCTACAATGAGCAGTTCTTC
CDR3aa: CSARTGEVLSSYNEQFF

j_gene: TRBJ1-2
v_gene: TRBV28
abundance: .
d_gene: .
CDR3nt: TGTGCCAGCAGTTCGATCGGCGGCTACACCTTC
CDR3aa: CASSSIGGYTF

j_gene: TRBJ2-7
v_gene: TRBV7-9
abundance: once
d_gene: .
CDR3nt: TGTGCCTGCAGCTCCATCGGGACTGCGGAGTACAATGAGCAGTACTTC
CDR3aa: CACSSIGTAEYNEQYF

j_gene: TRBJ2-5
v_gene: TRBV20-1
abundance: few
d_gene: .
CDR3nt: TGCAGTGCTAGACCTTACGTTAGACGGGGGACCCAGTACTTC
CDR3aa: CSARPYVRRGTQYF

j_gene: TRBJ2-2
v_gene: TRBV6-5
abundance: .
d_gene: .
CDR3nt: TGTGCCAGCAGACGGGAAAGGGGACGGAACACCGGGGAGCTGTTTTTT
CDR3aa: CASRRERGRNTGELFF

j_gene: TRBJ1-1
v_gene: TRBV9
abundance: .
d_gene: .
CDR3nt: TGTGCCAGCAGCGCTGGGGGCGTGGGCACTGAAGCTTTCTTT
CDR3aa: CASSAGGVGTEAFF

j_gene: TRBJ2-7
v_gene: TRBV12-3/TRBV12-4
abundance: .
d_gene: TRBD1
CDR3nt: TGTGCCAGCAGTTTAGCTACCGGGACAGGGATCAACGAGCAGTACTTC
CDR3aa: CASSLATGTGINEQYF

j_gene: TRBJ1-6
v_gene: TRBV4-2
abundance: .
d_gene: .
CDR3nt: TGTGCCAGCAGCCAAGAGGGGCAGCATAATCCACCCCTCCACTTT
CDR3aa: CASSQEGQHNPPLHF

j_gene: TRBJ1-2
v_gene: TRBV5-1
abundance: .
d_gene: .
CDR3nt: TGCGCCAGCAGATTGGACAGTAATGGCTACACCTTC
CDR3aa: CASRLDSNGYTF

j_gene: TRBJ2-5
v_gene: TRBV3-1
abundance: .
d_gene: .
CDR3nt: TGTGCCAGCAGCACTCTGACGAGGGAGACCCAGTACTTC
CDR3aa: CASSTLTRETQYF

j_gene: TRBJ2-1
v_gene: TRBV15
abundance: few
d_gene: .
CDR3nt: TGTGCCACCAGCCCCCCGGGGCTGGTGGGACGGGGTGAGCAGTTCTTC
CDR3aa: CATSPPGLVGRGEQFF

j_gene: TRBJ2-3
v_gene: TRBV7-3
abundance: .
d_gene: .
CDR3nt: TGTGCCAGCAGCTCCATCCCGGTGGCGGGGATGATAGATACGCAGTATTTT
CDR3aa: CASSSIPVAGMIDTQYF

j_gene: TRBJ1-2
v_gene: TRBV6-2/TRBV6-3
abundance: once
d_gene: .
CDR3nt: TGTGTCAGCAGTTATAACTTGCTGGACAACAGCTATGGCTACACCTTC
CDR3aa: CVSSYNLLDNSYGYTF

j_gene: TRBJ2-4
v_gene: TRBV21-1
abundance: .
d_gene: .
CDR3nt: TGTGCCAGCAGCAAAGTTTTGAACTACCCCAGCAAAAACATTCAGTACTTC
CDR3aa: CASSKVLNYPSKNIQYF

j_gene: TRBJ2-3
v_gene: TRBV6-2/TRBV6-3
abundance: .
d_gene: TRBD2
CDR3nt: TGTGCCAGCAGTTACTCATTGCGGGAGCAGACAGATACGCAGTATTTT
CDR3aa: CASSYSLREQTDTQYF

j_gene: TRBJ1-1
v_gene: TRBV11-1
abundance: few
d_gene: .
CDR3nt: TGTGCCAGCAGCTTCGACGGCCTGAACACTGAAGCTTTCTTT
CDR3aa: CASSFDGLNTEAFF

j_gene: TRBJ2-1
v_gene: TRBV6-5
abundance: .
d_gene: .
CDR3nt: TGTGCCAGCAAGTCAGAAGGGGGTAGGGCCTACAAGGAGCAGTTCTTC
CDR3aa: CASKSEGGRAYKEQFF

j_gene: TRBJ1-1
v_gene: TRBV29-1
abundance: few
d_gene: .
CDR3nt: TGCAGCGTTGTGATTGGGGGCGAGACTGAAGCTTTCTTT
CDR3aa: CSVVIGGETEAFF

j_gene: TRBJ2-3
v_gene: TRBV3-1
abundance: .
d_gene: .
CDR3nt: TGTGCCAGCAGCCAAGATCGAACCCGCGATACGCAGTATTTT
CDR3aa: CASSQDRTRDTQYF

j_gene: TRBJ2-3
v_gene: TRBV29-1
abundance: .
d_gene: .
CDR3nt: TGCAGCGTTATAGGTGAGGTAATCACAGATACGCAGTATTTT
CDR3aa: CSVIGEVITDTQYF

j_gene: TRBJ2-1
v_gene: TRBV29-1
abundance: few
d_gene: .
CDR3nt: TGCAGCGTTGAAGGGGAGGACAGAACAAGATCCTACAATGAGCAGTTCTTC
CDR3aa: CSVEGEDRTRSYNEQFF

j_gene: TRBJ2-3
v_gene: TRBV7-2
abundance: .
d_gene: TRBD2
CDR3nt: TGTGCCAGCGTTTCCCGACTAGCGGGGGCATTATCCCTCGGCTCAGATACGCAGTATTTT
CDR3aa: CASVSRLAGALSLGSDTQYF

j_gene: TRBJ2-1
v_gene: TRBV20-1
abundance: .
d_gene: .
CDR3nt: TGCAGTGTTCCGGGGGAAAGAGAAATCTCCTACAATGAGCAGTTCTTC
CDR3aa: CSVPGEREISYNEQFF

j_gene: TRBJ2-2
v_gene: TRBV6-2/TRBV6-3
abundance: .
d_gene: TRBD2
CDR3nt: TGTGCCAGCAGTAGACTAGCGTCGGACACCGGGGAGCTGTTTTTT
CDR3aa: CASSRLASDTGELFF

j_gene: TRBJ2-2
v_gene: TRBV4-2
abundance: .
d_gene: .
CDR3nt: TGTGCCAGCACTCCTACCTTGAACACCGGGGAGCTGTTTTTT
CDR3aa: CASTPTLNTGELFF

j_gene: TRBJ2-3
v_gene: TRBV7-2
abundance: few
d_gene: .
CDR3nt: TGTGCCAGCAGCTCCAATGGCGGGACAGCCACAGATACGCAGTATTTT
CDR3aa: CASSSNGGTATDTQYF

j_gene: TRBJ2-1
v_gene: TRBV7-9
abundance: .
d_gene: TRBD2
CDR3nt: TGTGCCAGAGGGGGACTAGCGCGGAATGAGCAGTTCTTC
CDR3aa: CARGGLARNEQFF

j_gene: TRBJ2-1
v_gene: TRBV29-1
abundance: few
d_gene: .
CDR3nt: TGCAGCGTTGAAAGGGTTCACAATGAGCAGTTCTTC
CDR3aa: CSVERVHNEQFF

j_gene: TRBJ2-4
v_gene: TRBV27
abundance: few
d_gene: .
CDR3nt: TGTGCCAGCAGTCCAGACACCATCCTCGTGTACTTC
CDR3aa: CASSPDTILVYF

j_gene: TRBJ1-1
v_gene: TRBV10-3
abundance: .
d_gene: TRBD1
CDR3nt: TGTGCCATCAGTACCACAGGGGGCGATTTAGGCGCTTTCTTT
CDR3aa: CAISTTGGDLGAFF

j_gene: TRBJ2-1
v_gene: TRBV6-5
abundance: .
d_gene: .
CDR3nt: TGTGCCAGCGCTACTTTCAAATACAATGAGCAGTTCTTC
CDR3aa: CASATFKYNEQFF

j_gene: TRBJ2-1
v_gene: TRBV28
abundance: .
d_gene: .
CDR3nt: TGTGCCAGCAGTTTGTCGCGGAGCTCCTACAATGAGCAGTTCTTC
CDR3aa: CASSLSRSSYNEQFF

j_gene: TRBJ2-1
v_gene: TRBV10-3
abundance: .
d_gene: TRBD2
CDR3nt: TGTGCCATCAGTGAGTCGCGGGGGGCCAACAATGAGCAGTTCTTC
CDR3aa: CAISESRGANNEQFF

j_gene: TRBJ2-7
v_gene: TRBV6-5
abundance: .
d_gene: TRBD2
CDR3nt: TGTGCCAGCAGCGCTGATAGCGGGGTCGGCGAGCAGTACTTC
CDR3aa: CASSADSGVGEQYF

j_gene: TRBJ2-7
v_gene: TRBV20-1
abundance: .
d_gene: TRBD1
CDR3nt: TGCAGTGCTTACCGGGACAGCTACGAGCAGTACTTC
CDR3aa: CSAYRDSYEQYF

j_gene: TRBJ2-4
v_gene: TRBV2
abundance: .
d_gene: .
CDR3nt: TGTGCCAGCAGTGAAGGCGCAACCGGGACCGGGTTCATTCAGTACTTC
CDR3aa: CASSEGATGTGFIQYF

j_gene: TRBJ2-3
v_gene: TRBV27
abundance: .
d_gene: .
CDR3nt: TGTGCCAGCAGCCTGATAGAGGGGCGGGGTACGCAGTATTTT
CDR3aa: CASSLIEGRGTQYF